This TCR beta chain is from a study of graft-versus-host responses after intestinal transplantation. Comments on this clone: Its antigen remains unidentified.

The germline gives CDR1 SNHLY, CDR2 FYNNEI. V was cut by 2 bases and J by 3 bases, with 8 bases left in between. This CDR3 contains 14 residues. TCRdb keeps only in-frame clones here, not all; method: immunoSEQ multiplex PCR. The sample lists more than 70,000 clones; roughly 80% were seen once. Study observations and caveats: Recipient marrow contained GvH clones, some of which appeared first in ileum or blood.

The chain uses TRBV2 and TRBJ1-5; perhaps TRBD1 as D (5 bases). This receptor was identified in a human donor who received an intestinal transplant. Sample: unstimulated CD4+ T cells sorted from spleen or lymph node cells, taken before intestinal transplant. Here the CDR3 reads CASSEQGLNQPQHF. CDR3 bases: TGTGCCAGCAGTGAACAGGGCCTCAATCAGCCCCAGCATTTT. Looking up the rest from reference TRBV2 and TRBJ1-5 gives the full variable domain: EPEVTQTPSHQVTQMGQEVILRCVPISNHLYFYWYRQILGQKVEFLVSFYNNEISEKSEIFDDQFSVERPDGSNFTLKIRSTKLEDSAMYFCASSEQGLNQPQHFGDGTRLSIL.